What follows are 25 T cell receptor beta chains derived from one specimen sequenced in a study of blood T cells in healthy people across ages. A J-beta primer mix and a sample-barcoded 5' primer were used in a second PCR of roughly 6 to 11 cycles. TCRdb itself ran the 5' RACE reads through MiXCR, one entry per CDR3 protein. The sample lists some 920,000 distinct CDR3 sequences, just over 50% seen once, with 20% to 25% in the top ten. The sequenced sample consisted of blood. The origin of the receptors is a woman aged 55-75 years in good health.

The CDR3 DNA is TGTGCCAGCAGTTTAGAAAGAGCTAGCACAGATACGCAGTATTTT. Translated, it gives CASSLERASTDTQYF. The chain joins TRBV12-3 or TRBV12-4 to TRBJ2-3; the D is unclear. The CDR3 has 15 amino acids. The germline V and J ends were trimmed by 1 base and 0 bases, with 8 bases remaining between them.

This chain joins TRBV28 and TRBJ1-5; 8 bases align to TRBD1. V shed 6 bases and J 4 bases; nucleotides not matched to a gene: 11. Germline assignment: CDR1 MDHEN and CDR2 SYDVKM. The CDR3 extends over 16 amino acids. This CDR3 is CASRGPGTGGNQPQHF. As DNA, the CDR3 is TGTGCCAGCAGAGGACCCGGGACAGGTGGGAATCAGCCCCAGCATTTT.

V usage is TRBV7-9 and J usage is TRBJ1-5; no reliable D call. Trimming took 5 bases from V and 4 from J, leaving 6 bases between them. The CDR3 loop spans 12 amino acids. In germline, CDR1 is SEHNR, CDR2 FQNEAQ (reference sequence). For the CDR3, the DNA is TGTGCCAGCAGCGGTAATAATCAGCCCCAGCATTTT. Translating it yields CASSGNNQPQHF.

CDR3 nucleotides: TGTGCCAGCAGCCAAGATTCCTCCGAGCCTGGCTACACCTTC. Translation: CASSQDSSEPGYTF. The genes are TRBV4-2 and TRBJ1-2; D ambiguous. Germline CDR1 is LGHNA and CDR2 is YNFKEQ. The germline V and J ends were trimmed by 0 bases and 7 bases, with 12 bases remaining between them. This CDR3 contains 14 residues.

The V call is TRBV20-1, the J call TRBJ2-1, with 9 nucleotides matching TRBD2. J was trimmed by 8 bases and V by 0 bases; bases with no gene match: 14. In germline, CDR1 is DFQATT, CDR2 SNEGSKA (reference sequence). The CDR3 extends over 17 amino acids. The CDR3 loop reads CSARDEVFAGGTDEQFF. The CDR3 DNA is TGCAGTGCTAGAGATGAGGTTTTCGCGGGAGGGACCGATGAGCAGTTCTTC.

This clonotype turned up a few times. This chain uses TRBV7-2 with TRBJ2-1; 7 bases are a match to TRBD2. Trimming cost V 1 base and J 1 base; bases outside gene matches: 4. Germline values: CDR1 SGHTA, CDR2 FQGNSA. The CDR3 runs 16 residues. The CDR3 region has the DNA TGTGCCAGCAGCTTAGATAGCGGGCGATCCTACAATGAGCAGTTCTTC. As protein: CASSLDSGRSYNEQFF.

This clonotype showed up just a few times. This chain links TRBV4-3 with TRBJ2-7; 8 positions match TRBD1. The CDR3 totals 14 residues. The germline V gene has CDR1 LGHNA and CDR2 YSLEER. After removal of 1 base from V and 6 bases from J, the junction contained 5 bases not matched to a gene. CDR3 protein: CASSQGQGYSEQYF. CDR3 DNA sequence: TGCGCCAGCAGCCAAGGACAGGGGTATAGCGAGCAGTACTTC.

This clonotype was picked up a small number of times. The chain carries TRBV20-1 and TRBJ2-1; D remains unclear. The CDR3 runs 13 residues. Trimming left V 0 bases short and J 7 bases short, with 10 bases between. Germline V lookup: CDR1 DFQATT, CDR2 SNEGSKA (reference sequence). CDR3 protein: CSARELDRNEQFF. The CDR3 bases are TGCAGTGCTAGAGAATTAGATCGGAATGAGCAGTTCTTC.

CDR3 in amino acids: CASSSWGLQGGGETQYF. The CDR3 coding sequence is TGTGCCAGCAGTTCCTGGGGCCTACAGGGAGGGGGAGAGACCCAGTACTTC. The J gene is TRBJ2-5, the V gene TRBV27; TRBD2 is a possible D gene (7 bases). This CDR3 spans 17 amino acids. Trimming cost V 4 bases and J 4 bases, with 22 bases left between them. CDR1 and CDR2 from the germline V gene are MNHEY and SMNVEV (reference sequence).

This chain joins TRBV9 and TRBJ2-1; 12 nucleotides align to TRBD2. Looked up from germline, CDR1 is SGDLS and CDR2 is YYNGEE. This CDR3 contains 15 residues. V gave up 2 bases and J gave up 8 bases; unmatched junction bases: 5. CDR3 protein: CASSVLAGGSHEQFF. CDR3 nucleotides: TGTGCCAGCAGCGTCCTAGCGGGAGGGTCCCATGAGCAGTTCTTC.

This chain uses TRBV4-1 with TRBJ2-7; TRBD2 matches 7 bases. CDR1 is MGHRA and CDR2 is YSYEKL in the germline V gene. The junction had 12 bases not matched to a gene; V was cut back by 0 bases and J by 7 bases. The CDR3 is 16 amino acids. This chain's CDR3 is CASSQERAGTKGEQYF. CDR3 bases: TGCGCCAGCAGCCAAGAGAGAGCGGGAACTAAGGGAGAGCAGTACTTC.

This chain links TRBV7-2 with TRBJ2-3; perhaps TRBD1 as D (5 bases). The CDR3 runs to 14 residues. V lost 2 bases and J 6 bases, leaving 12 bases between the germline ends. The germline V gene has CDR1 SGHTA and CDR2 FQGNSA. CDR3 sequence: CASSLSQGWDTQYF. The CDR3 DNA follows: TGTGCCAGCAGCTTAAGTCAGGGTTGGGATACGCAGTATTTT.

The J gene is TRBJ1-2, the V gene TRBV18; D is ambiguous. V lost 5 bases to trimming and J lost 6 bases, with 16 bases between them. The CDR3 has 14 residues. Germline lookup yields CDR1 KGHSH and CDR2 LQKENI. CDR3 bases: TGTGCCAGCTCAACCCAACAACAAGCCCATGGCTACACCTTC. Translated: CASSTQQQAHGYTF. Full variable domain (remainder filled in from reference TRBV18 and TRBJ1-2): NAGVMQNPRHLVRRRGQEARLRCSPMKGHSHVYWYRQLPEEGLKFMVYLQKENIIDESGMPKERFSAEFPKEGPSILRIQQVVRGDSAAYFCASSTQQQAHGYTFGSGTRLTVV.

This clonotype was recorded a few times. CDR3 in DNA: TGTGCCAGCAGTTACTCTTTCAAGGGGATCTCTGGGGCCAACGTCCTGACTTTC. Translated, it gives CASSYSFKGISGANVLTF. The genes are TRBV6-5 and TRBJ2-6; a possible D gene is TRBD1 (5 bases). The V end lost 0 bases, the J end lost 0 bases, and 12 bases lay between the germline ends. The germline V gene has CDR1 MNHEY and CDR2 SVGAGI. The CDR3 has 18 residues.

The V call is TRBV7-9, the J call TRBJ2-7, with D unresolved. This CDR3 region has 12 residues. The V and J ends lost 4 bases and 2 bases respectively, with 6 bases between them. Germline CDR1 reads SEHNR; CDR2 reads FQNEAQ (reference sequence). The CDR3 sequence is CASSSKPYEQYF. CDR3 nucleotides: TGTGCCAGCAGCTCCAAGCCCTACGAGCAGTACTTC.

This clonotype was detected ten times or more. This sequence joins TRBV11-2 and TRBJ2-3, with unresolved D. Germline V CDR1 and CDR2: SGHAT, FQNNGV. V was trimmed by 3 bases and J by 0 bases, leaving 7 bases between them. The CDR3 covers 14 residues. The CDR3 protein is CASSLGRSTDTQYF. The CDR3 region has the DNA TGTGCCAGCAGCTTGGGCAGAAGCACAGATACGCAGTATTTT.

The gene calls are TRBV4-1 and TRBJ2-4; D remains ambiguous. V was shortened by 1 base and J by 0 bases, with 13 bases between the two germline ends. Germline V gene data show CDR1 as MGHRA and CDR2 as YSYEKL. The CDR3 is made up of 17 amino acids. The CDR3 protein is CASSQAPSLIAKNIQYF. The CDR3 region has the DNA TGCGCCAGCAGCCAAGCCCCGTCCCTCATAGCCAAAAACATTCAGTACTTC.

This rearrangement joins TRBV28 to TRBJ1-5; 12 nucleotides match TRBD1. Trimming at V came to 6 bases and at J to 1 base, leaving 7 bases not matched to a gene. CDR3 length: 17 amino acids. CDR1 and CDR2 (germline): MDHEN, SYDVKM. Here the CDR3 reads CASSAGTGGWSNQPQHF. The DNA for the CDR3 is TGTGCCAGCAGCGCGGGGACAGGGGGCTGGAGCAATCAGCCCCAGCATTTT. The full variable domain, rest sourced from reference TRBV28 and TRBJ1-5, is DVKVTQSSRYLVKRTGEKVFLECVQDMDHENMFWYRQDPGLGLRLIYFSYDVKMKEKGDIPEGYSVSREKKERFSLILESASTNQTSMYLCASSAGTGGWSNQPQHFGDGTRLSIL.

CDR3 DNA: TGCAGCGTTGGCCGGGACCGGTCCACAGATACGCAGTATTTT. Translation gives CSVGRDRSTDTQYF. This chain joins TRBV29-1 and TRBJ2-3, with D possibly called TRBD1 or TRBD2 (5 bases each). Deletions cut 4 bases from V and 2 bases from J, with 13 bases between. The CDR3 is made up of 14 amino acids. CDR1 and CDR2 (germline): SQVTM, ANQGSEA.

This clonotype was detected only once. The chain combines TRBV4-3 with TRBJ2-7, with TRBD2 identical over 9 bases. Trimming cost V 0 bases and J 0 bases; bases outside gene matches: 3. The CDR3 extends over 16 amino acids. CDR1 and CDR2 (germline): LGHNA, YSLEER. In DNA form, the CDR3 reads TGCGCCAGCAGCCAAGATGGTAGCGGGAGCTCCTACGAGCAGTACTTC. Translated, it gives CASSQDGSGSSYEQYF.

Note on this clonotype: One end of the junction does not line up with germline, which may come from a read error. V gene TRBV10-2 combines with J gene TRBJ2-5; D remains ambiguous. CDR3 length equals 14 residues. Germline V lookup: CDR1 WSHSY, CDR2 SAAADI. The CDR3, as DNA: TGCACCAGCACTGACGAACTAAGCCACTACAAGCAGTACTTC. Translating gives CTSTDELSHYKQYF.

This clonotype was seen only a few times. This sequence joins TRBV29-1 and TRBJ2-7; TRBD2 matches 10 bases. The V and J ends lost 5 bases and 0 bases, in that order; junction bases with no gene match: 4. CDR3 length equals 14 residues. Germline values: CDR1 SQVTM, CDR2 ANQGSEA. The CDR3 sequence is CSVRTSGSSYEQYF. DNA for the CDR3: TGCAGCGTTCGGACTAGCGGCTCCTCCTACGAGCAGTACTTC.

This rearrangement joins TRBV20-1 to TRBJ2-1; 15 nucleotides match TRBD2. Germline CDR1 reads DFQATT; CDR2 reads SNEGSKA (reference sequence). This CDR3 is built from 16 residues. Trimming took 6 bases from V and 0 from J; bases not matched to a gene: 3. In DNA form, the CDR3 reads TGCAGTGCCGGACTAGCGGGAGGGAGCTCCTACAATGAGCAGTTCTTC. It is translated as CSAGLAGGSSYNEQFF.

This clonotype has only one observation. This chain joins TRBV7-2 and TRBJ2-5, with D perhaps TRBD2 (6 bases). The CDR3 runs 12 residues. V lost 0 bases, J lost 13 bases, and 12 bases lay in between. Germline CDR1 and CDR2: SGHTA and FQGNSA. Here the CDR3 reads CASSLAGGRVYF. Written as DNA, the CDR3 is TGTGCCAGCAGCTTAGCGGGAGGTCGGGTGTACTTC.

This chain joins TRBV5-1 and TRBJ1-2; D not resolved. The CDR3 has 15 amino acids. Trimming took 0 bases from V and 4 from J, leaving 13 bases between them. CDR1 is SGHRS and CDR2 is YFSETQ in the germline V gene. CDR3 bases: TGCGCCAGCAGCTTGGCGGGCAGACCGATCTATGGCTACACCTTC. Translation gives CASSLAGRPIYGYTF.